These T cell receptor beta chains were read from a single sample in a study of blood T cells in healthy people across ages. In TCRdb, the 5' RACE reads were re-called with MiXCR into one record per CDR3 protein. The table includes about 680,000 distinct CDR3 sequences, around 48% detected once. The sequenced sample was blood. The receptor set was obtained from a woman aged 55-70 years in good health. CDR3s include the opening cysteine and the closing phenylalanine or tryptophan. D genes are given only for firm matches. Clone size is given for some rows only: seen once, a few or many times, or a class if the clone is expanded.

V gene: TRBV11-2; J gene: TRBJ2-1; D gene: TRBD2; clone size: .; CDR3 protein: CASSDAGLADNEQFF; CDR3 DNA: TGCGCCAGCAGCGACGCGGGACTAGCGGACAATGAGCAGTTCTTC
V gene: TRBV4-3; J gene: TRBJ1-1; D gene: .; clone size: .; CDR3 protein: CASSHIRANTEAFF; CDR3 DNA: TGCGCCAGCAGCCATATCAGGGCGAACACTGAAGCTTTCTTT
V gene: TRBV7-2; J gene: TRBJ1-6; D gene: TRBD1; clone size: once; CDR3 protein: CASSTPGQGYNSPLHF; CDR3 DNA: TGTGCCAGCAGCACCCCGGGACAGGGGTATAATTCACCCCTCCACTTT
V gene: TRBV2; J gene: TRBJ2-5; D gene: .; clone size: .; CDR3 protein: CASSRLIRLQGKETQYF; CDR3 DNA: TGTGCCAGCAGTCGACTAATCAGACTCCAGGGGAAAGAGACCCAGTACTTC
V gene: TRBV2; J gene: TRBJ2-6; D gene: .; clone size: few; CDR3 protein: CASKGDVSGANVLTF; CDR3 DNA: TGTGCCAGCAAAGGGGATGTCTCTGGGGCCAACGTCCTGACTTTC
V gene: TRBV24-1; J gene: TRBJ2-3; D gene: .; clone size: few; CDR3 protein: CATSAPGQGHTDTQYF; CDR3 DNA: TGTGCCACCAGTGCCCCCGGGCAGGGGCACACAGATACGCAGTATTTT
V gene: TRBV11-2; J gene: TRBJ2-6; D gene: .; clone size: few; CDR3 protein: CASSYILAMGSGANVLTF; CDR3 DNA: TGTGCCAGCAGCTACATTCTAGCGATGGGCTCTGGGGCCAACGTCCTGACTTTC
V gene: TRBV11-2; J gene: TRBJ2-7; D gene: TRBD1; clone size: .; CDR3 protein: CASSLVGQGIDEQYF; CDR3 DNA: TGTGCCAGCAGCTTAGTGGGACAGGGAATAGATGAGCAGTACTTC
V gene: TRBV5-1; J gene: TRBJ1-2; D gene: TRBD1; clone size: few; CDR3 protein: CASSLDGQGSNYGYTF; CDR3 DNA: TGCGCCAGCAGCTTGGATGGACAGGGGTCTAACTATGGCTACACCTTC
V gene: TRBV27; J gene: TRBJ2-3; D gene: .; clone size: few; CDR3 protein: CASSPLGTGSTDTQYF; CDR3 DNA: TGTGCCAGCAGTCCACTCGGAACAGGGTCCACAGATACGCAGTATTTT
V gene: TRBV7-2; J gene: TRBJ1-1; D gene: .; clone size: .; CDR3 protein: CASSSRDTEAFF; CDR3 DNA: TGTGCCAGCAGCTCTAGGGACACTGAAGCTTTCTTT
V gene: TRBV28; J gene: TRBJ2-7; D gene: .; clone size: many; CDR3 protein: CASRAGDLRSYEQYF; CDR3 DNA: TGTGCCAGCAGAGCCGGGGACCTGAGGTCCTACGAGCAGTACTTC
V gene: TRBV27; J gene: TRBJ2-7; D gene: .; clone size: few; CDR3 protein: CASSLSASKGSYEQYF; CDR3 DNA: TGTGCCAGCAGTTTATCTGCTAGTAAGGGCTCCTACGAGCAGTACTTC